These T cell receptor beta chains were read from a single sample in a study of blood T cells in healthy people across ages. One entry per CDR3 protein results from TCRdb running MiXCR on the 5' RACE reads. The table lists approximately 900,000 distinct CDR3 sequences, roughly 28% of them singletons, with 10% to 13% in the top ten. The data also belong to a second study, concerning T cells of mothers and their children.

Specimen: blood. These receptors originate from a woman aged 35 to 49 in good health. Both conserved end residues are part of each CDR3. The D gene is left open where the match is weak. Some rows mark clone size as missing; the rest say once, few, many or name a class of expanded clone.

D: -; J: TRBJ1-5; V: TRBV4-1; size: -; DNA: TGCGCCAGCAGCCAAGAGCCGGGGGGGAATCAGCCCCAGCATTTT; CDR3: CASSQEPGGNQPQHF
D: -; J: TRBJ1-2; V: TRBV27; size: -; DNA: TGTGCCAGCAGTTTGAACGCCGATTTGGTCTGGGGCTACACCTTC; CDR3: CASSLNADLVWGYTF
D: TRBD1; J: TRBJ2-7; V: TRBV20-1; size: many; DNA: TGCAGTGCTGTGAATCCCGGTATGGGACAGAGCTACGAGCAGTACTTC; CDR3: CSAVNPGMGQSYEQYF
D: TRBD1; J: TRBJ1-5; V: TRBV30; size: -; DNA: TGTGCCTGGGGGGAGGACAGGGGATACCAGCCCCAGCATTTT; CDR3: CAWGEDRGYQPQHF
D: -; J: TRBJ2-2; V: TRBV5-1; size: -; DNA: TGCGCCAGCAGACTGGCTAGTACGGACACCGGGGAGCTGTTTTTT; CDR3: CASRLASTDTGELFF
D: -; J: TRBJ1-4; V: TRBV5-1; size: -; DNA: TGCGCCAGTCGGACGGACCTAATTGAAAAACTGTTTTTT; CDR3: CASRTDLIEKLFF
D: TRBD1; J: TRBJ1-2; V: TRBV28; size: few; DNA: TGTGCCAGCAGGCAGGGGGATTCAACTAACTATGGCTACACCTTC; CDR3: CASRQGDSTNYGYTF
D: TRBD1; J: TRBJ2-7; V: TRBV9; size: many; DNA: TGTGCCAGCAGCGTAGAGACAGGGGGCTCCTACGAGCAGTACTTC; CDR3: CASSVETGGSYEQYF
D: -; J: TRBJ2-1; V: TRBV28; size: -; DNA: TGTGCCAGCAGCCTCTCGTCGGCAGGGGACAATGAGCAGTTCTTC; CDR3: CASSLSSAGDNEQFF
D: -; J: TRBJ2-3; V: TRBV10-3; size: -; DNA: TGTGCCATCAGTGAGTCGGTGGGAAGCACGCAGTATTTT; CDR3: CAISESVGSTQYF
D: -; J: TRBJ2-1; V: TRBV13; size: -; DNA: TGTGCCAGCAGCTTAGGAGCAGCGCCATTCTACAATGAGCAGTTCTTC; CDR3: CASSLGAAPFYNEQFF
D: TRBD1; J: TRBJ2-3; V: TRBV6-5; size: few; DNA: TGTGCCAGCAGTTCCGGACAGGGGCAGGGGGATACGCAGTATTTT; CDR3: CASSSGQGQGDTQYF
D: -; J: TRBJ2-6; V: TRBV20-1; size: -; DNA: TGCAGTGCGCCACCGGGACAAAGCTCTGGGGCCAACGTCCTGACTTTC; CDR3: CSAPPGQSSGANVLTF
D: TRBD2; J: TRBJ2-1; V: TRBV5-6; size: few; DNA: TGTGCCAGCAGCTTGGCAGGACTAGCGGTTTTCTATGAGCAGTTCTTC; CDR3: CASSLAGLAVFYEQFF
D: -; J: TRBJ1-3; V: TRBV10-3; size: many; DNA: TGTGCCATCAGTACCGGCGTTAGGCTGGAAAACACCATATATTTT; CDR3: CAISTGVRLENTIYF
D: -; J: TRBJ2-1; V: TRBV6-2/TRBV6-3; size: few; DNA: TGTGCCAGCAGTTACTCGCTCCGGGCCAATGAGCAGTTCTTC; CDR3: CASSYSLRANEQFF
D: -; J: TRBJ2-1; V: TRBV6-2/TRBV6-3; size: many; DNA: TGTGCCAGCAGTTATATCCAGGGACGGGCTGAGCAGTTCTTC; CDR3: CASSYIQGRAEQFF
D: TRBD2; J: TRBJ2-3; V: TRBV28; size: many; DNA: TGTGCCAGCACCATCCTAGCGGGGAGCACAGATACGCAGTATTTT; CDR3: CASTILAGSTDTQYF
D: -; J: TRBJ1-2; V: TRBV4-1; size: -; DNA: TGCGCCAGCAGCCAAGTAGGAGGGATTAACCTTTACACCTTC; CDR3: CASSQVGGINLYTF
D: -; J: TRBJ2-5; V: TRBV3-1; size: many; DNA: TGTGCCAGCAGCTTCTGGACATCGGGCCAAGAGACCCAGTACTTC; CDR3: CASSFWTSGQETQYF
D: -; J: TRBJ2-3; V: TRBV7-9; size: few; DNA: TGTGCCAGCAGCTTGAGGCAGACTAACACAGATACGCAGTATTTT; CDR3: CASSLRQTNTDTQYF
D: -; J: TRBJ1-1; V: TRBV10-3; size: few; DNA: TGTGCCATCAGTGAGGGCTCCATGAACACTGAAGCTTTCTTT; CDR3: CAISEGSMNTEAFF
D: -; J: TRBJ1-1; V: TRBV18; size: few; DNA: TGTGCCAGCCAAGCGGGAAAGAACACTGAAGCTTTCTTT; CDR3: CASQAGKNTEAFF
D: TRBD2; J: TRBJ2-3; V: TRBV7-2; size: -; DNA: TGTGCCAGCAGCTCCTCGGGACTAGCGGGGAAGCCCACAGATACGCAGTATTTT; CDR3: CASSSSGLAGKPTDTQYF
D: -; J: TRBJ1-1; V: TRBV20-1; size: few; DNA: TGCAGTGCTAGAGATGTGAGGGCAGGGGACACTGAAGCTTTCTTT; CDR3: CSARDVRAGDTEAFF
D: TRBD1; J: TRBJ2-7; V: TRBV5-1; size: -; DNA: TGCGCCGGCAGCGCCGGGGACAGGGTTTCTTACGAGCAGTACTTC; CDR3: CAGSAGDRVSYEQYF
D: -; J: TRBJ2-2; V: TRBV11-2; size: few; DNA: TGTGCCAGCAGCAGCAGGGGGAACACCGGGGAGCTGTTTTTT; CDR3: CASSSRGNTGELFF
D: -; J: TRBJ2-5; V: TRBV5-1; size: -; DNA: TGCGCCAGCAGATTGACAACAGCTCAAGAGACCCAGTACTTC; CDR3: CASRLTTAQETQYF
D: -; J: TRBJ1-1; V: TRBV2; size: -; DNA: TGTGCCGCAACCGGGACACGGAACACTGAAGCTTTCTTT; CDR3: CAATGTRNTEAFF
D: -; J: TRBJ2-1; V: TRBV18; size: -; DNA: TGTGCCAGCTCACCTTCACGGGGGCTCTACAGTGAGCAGTTCTTC; CDR3: CASSPSRGLYSEQFF
D: -; J: TRBJ2-5; V: TRBV7-2; size: -; DNA: TGTGCCAGCAGCTCACTGGACGGATTCTTCGAGACCCAGTACTTC; CDR3: CASSSLDGFFETQYF
D: -; J: TRBJ2-3; V: TRBV15; size: -; DNA: TGTGCCACCAGCAGGGACGGACGCACAGATACGCAGTATTTT; CDR3: CATSRDGRTDTQYF
D: TRBD2; J: TRBJ2-7; V: TRBV7-2; size: few; DNA: TGTGCCAGCAGCTTAGAGGCTAGCGGGGGCTACGAGCAGTACTTC; CDR3: CASSLEASGGYEQYF
D: TRBD2; J: TRBJ2-3; V: TRBV12-3/TRBV12-4; size: -; DNA: TGTGCCAGCGGACCGGGACTAGGAATAGATACGCAGTATTTT; CDR3: CASGPGLGIDTQYF
D: -; J: TRBJ1-1; V: TRBV15; size: few; DNA: TGTGCCACCAGCAGAGATCAGCAGGGAGGGAACACTGAAGCTTTCTTT; CDR3: CATSRDQQGGNTEAFF
D: TRBD2; J: TRBJ2-7; V: TRBV4-3; size: -; DNA: TGCGCCAACAGCCCACTAGCGGGGGCTTCCTACGAGCAGTACTTC; CDR3: CANSPLAGASYEQYF
D: -; J: TRBJ2-7; V: TRBV7-2; size: many; DNA: TGTGCCAGCAGCACCTACCTCGAGACGGACGAGCAGTACTTC; CDR3: CASSTYLETDEQYF
D: -; J: TRBJ1-4; V: TRBV20-1; size: many; DNA: TGCAGTGCATCGGGGTCTGATGAAAAACTGTTTTTT; CDR3: CSASGSDEKLFF
D: TRBD1; J: TRBJ1-1; V: TRBV28; size: -; DNA: TGTGCCAGCATCCTGTCGGACAGGGGAAACACTGAAGCTTTCTTT; CDR3: CASILSDRGNTEAFF
D: -; J: TRBJ2-1; V: TRBV2; size: -; DNA: TGTGCCAGCAGTGTACAAGGGGGGTCCTACAATGAGCAGTTCTTC; CDR3: CASSVQGGSYNEQFF
D: -; J: TRBJ2-7; V: TRBV5-1; size: many; DNA: TGCGCCAGCAGCTTGTACCAAAAAACGGGACAAAGATACGAGCAGTACTTC; CDR3: CASSLYQKTGQRYEQYF
D: -; J: TRBJ2-4; V: TRBV29-1; size: -; DNA: TGCAGCGTTGAAGACCGGCCGGGGTACGGGCAGTACTTC; CDR3: CSVEDRPGYGQYF
D: -; J: TRBJ1-1; V: TRBV28; size: -; DNA: TGTGCCAGCAGTTTAGGGGGGGGCGGATCGGACACTGAAGCTTTCTTT; CDR3: CASSLGGGGSDTEAFF
D: TRBD1; J: TRBJ1-2; V: TRBV5-1; size: -; DNA: TGCGCCAGCAGCTTAACCCGGGACAGCTCTTATGGCTACACCTTC; CDR3: CASSLTRDSSYGYTF
D: -; J: TRBJ1-1; V: TRBV20-1; size: -; DNA: TGCAGTGCTAGAGCCCATCGGGGGTCCACTGAAGCTTTCTTT; CDR3: CSARAHRGSTEAFF
D: -; J: TRBJ2-7; V: TRBV6-1; size: -; DNA: TGTGCCAGCAGGGCCTACAGGGAACCCTACAATGAGCAGTACTTC; CDR3: CASRAYREPYNEQYF
D: -; J: TRBJ1-6; V: TRBV20-1; size: many; DNA: TGCAGTGCCCCTGCTGGTAATTCACCCCTCCACTTT; CDR3: CSAPAGNSPLHF
D: -; J: TRBJ1-5; V: TRBV10-3; size: -; DNA: TGTGCCACGTCGGGGGGCGATGGCAATCAGCCCCAGCATTTT; CDR3: CATSGGDGNQPQHF
D: -; J: TRBJ1-4; V: TRBV20-1; size: many; DNA: TGCAGTGCTCGTCTCGGGACGGGTGAAAAACTGTTTTTT; CDR3: CSARLGTGEKLFF
D: -; J: TRBJ1-1; V: TRBV14; size: -; DNA: TGTGCCAGCAGCCGCGACAGAACCACTGAAGCTTTCTTT; CDR3: CASSRDRTTEAFF
D: TRBD1; J: TRBJ2-1; V: TRBV7-7; size: -; DNA: TGTGCTAACAGCCCGCGGGCGGGGACAGGGTCTTACAATGAGCAGTTCTTC; CDR3: CANSPRAGTGSYNEQFF
D: -; J: TRBJ1-5; V: TRBV19; size: -; DNA: TGTGCCAGTACCATGGGTCACTATAGCAATCAGCCCCAGCATTTT; CDR3: CASTMGHYSNQPQHF
D: TRBD2; J: TRBJ2-5; V: TRBV7-2; size: -; DNA: TGTGCCAGCGAGCGGGGGCTCCAAGAGACCCAGTACTTC; CDR3: CASERGLQETQYF
D: -; J: TRBJ1-2; V: TRBV7-2; size: -; DNA: TGTGCCAGCAGCCCCATTGGGGGGGTTGGCTACACCTTC; CDR3: CASSPIGGVGYTF